The present TCR beta chain was sequenced within a study of T cell repertoires in cytomegalovirus infection (dated by TCRdb to 2018 to 2020). As for the study more broadly: Peptide stimulations targeted recently identified HLA-C-restricted CMV epitopes, whose presentation resists viral immunomodulation, together with well-studied HLA-B-restricted epitopes. Because public TCR beta signatures pointed to carriage of CMV infection together with the matching HLA type, the HLA type of each donor mattered for the analysis.

This clonotype was detected only a few times. What antigen it recognizes has not been identified. Per-base qualities were not stored, and no clone one base away is much larger. In light of the paper, this sample's treatment or condition label describes: in vitro stimulation with specific CMV peptide epitopes to enrich CMV-specific T cells. TCRdb shows the sequencer as Illumina HiSeq 1500. The public reads were quality trimmed at Q25 with fastp and then assembled into clones with MiXCR by TCRdb, keeping productive beta chains. Rows with a matching CDR3 protein are joined into one entry that keeps the most common DNA and genes. The sample table lists about 920,000 distinct CDR3 sequences, around 31% of them with a count of one. The ten largest account for around an eighth of the sample. The study at large found these results: In the ex vivo response, HLA-C-restricted CMV-specific TCR beta clonotypes were dominant, and in two of eight donors the single most frequent clonotype came from this HLA-C-restricted group. In both this cohort and an independent roughly 350-donor cohort, the cumulative frequency of public TCR beta family members distinguished carriers of CMV infection plus the relevant HLA type.

This TCR came from a human donor in good health (CMV status not recorded). Some clones in this sample may be carry-over from other donors' samples. Here the sequenced sample was cultured CD8+ T cells from PBMCs, taken from culture after CMV antigen stimulation.

This receptor has the CDR3 CASGRVGSYNEQFF. At the DNA level, the sequence is TGTGCCAGCGGCAGGGTGGGGTCCTACAATGAGCAGTTCTTC. The V gene is TRBV7-2 and the J gene is TRBJ2-1; tentative D gene TRBD1, with 5 bases matching. The CDR3, cysteine through phenylalanine, is 14 amino acids long. Left in the record is the CDR3 DNA by itself, 42 bases read in frame from the first base. V is reduced by 8 bases and J by 1 base, leaving a spacing of 12 bases between them. CDR1 is given as SGHTA and CDR2 as FQGNSA, both from the germline V gene.